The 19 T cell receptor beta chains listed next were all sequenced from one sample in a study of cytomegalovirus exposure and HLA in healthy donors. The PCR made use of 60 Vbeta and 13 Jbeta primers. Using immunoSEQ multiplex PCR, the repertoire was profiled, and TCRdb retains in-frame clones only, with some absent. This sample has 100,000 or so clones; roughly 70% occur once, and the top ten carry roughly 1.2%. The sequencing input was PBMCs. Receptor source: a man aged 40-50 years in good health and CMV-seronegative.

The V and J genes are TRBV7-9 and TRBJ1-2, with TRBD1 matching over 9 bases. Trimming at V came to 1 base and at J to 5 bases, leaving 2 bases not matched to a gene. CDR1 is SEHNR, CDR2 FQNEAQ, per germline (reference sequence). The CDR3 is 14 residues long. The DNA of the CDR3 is TGTGCCAGCAGCTTAGGCGGGACAGGGTATGGCTACACCTTC. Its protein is CASSLGGTGYGYTF.

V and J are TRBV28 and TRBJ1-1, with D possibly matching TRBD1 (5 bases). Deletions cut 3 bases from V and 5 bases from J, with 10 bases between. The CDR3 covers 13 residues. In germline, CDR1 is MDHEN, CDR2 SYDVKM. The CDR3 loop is CASSLIGGTEAFF. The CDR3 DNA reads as TGTGCCAGCAGTTTGATCGGGGGAACTGAAGCTTTCTTT.

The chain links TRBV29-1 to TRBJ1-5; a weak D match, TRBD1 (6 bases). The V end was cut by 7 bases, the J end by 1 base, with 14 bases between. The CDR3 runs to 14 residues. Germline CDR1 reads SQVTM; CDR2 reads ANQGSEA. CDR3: CSALGGTSNQPQHF. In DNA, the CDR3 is TGCAGCGCGTTGGGGGGGACAAGCAATCAGCCCCAGCATTTT.

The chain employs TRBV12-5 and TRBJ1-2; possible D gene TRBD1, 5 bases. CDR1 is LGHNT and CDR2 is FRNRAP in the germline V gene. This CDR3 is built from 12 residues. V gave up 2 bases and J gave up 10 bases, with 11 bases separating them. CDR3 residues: CASGLIDSHYTF. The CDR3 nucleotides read TGTGCTAGTGGTTTGATTGACAGTCACTACACCTTC.

The CDR3 nucleotides read TGTGCCAGCAGCTTGGGCAGGGGAAGTTCACCCCTCCACTTT. Encoded protein: CASSLGRGSSPLHF. The rearrangement uses TRBV5-6 and TRBJ1-6; weak D call: TRBD1 (6 bases). V was pared by 0 bases and J by 9 bases, with 10 bases between. The CDR3 contains 14 residues. Germline CDR1 reads SGHDT; CDR2 reads YYEEEE.

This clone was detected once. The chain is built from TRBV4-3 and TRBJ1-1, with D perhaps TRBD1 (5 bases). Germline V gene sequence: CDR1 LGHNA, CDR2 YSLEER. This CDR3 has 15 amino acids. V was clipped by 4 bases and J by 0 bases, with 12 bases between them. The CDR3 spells CASSLAQGVNTEAFF. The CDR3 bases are TGCGCCAGCAGCCTTGCCCAAGGGGTGAACACTGAAGCTTTCTTT.

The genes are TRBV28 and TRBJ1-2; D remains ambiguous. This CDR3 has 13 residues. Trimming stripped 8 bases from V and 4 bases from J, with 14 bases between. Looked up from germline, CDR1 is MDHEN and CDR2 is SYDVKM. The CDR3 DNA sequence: TGTGCCAGCCAGGAAACCAGCACCTATGGCTACACCTTC. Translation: CASQETSTYGYTF.

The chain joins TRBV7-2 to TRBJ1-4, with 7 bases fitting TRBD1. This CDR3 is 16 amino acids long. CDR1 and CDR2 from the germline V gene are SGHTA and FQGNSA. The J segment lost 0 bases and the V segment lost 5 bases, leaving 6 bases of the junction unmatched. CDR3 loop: CASSGQGVATNEKLFF. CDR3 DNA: TGTGCCAGCAGCGGGCAGGGGGTAGCAACTAATGAAAAACTGTTTTTT.

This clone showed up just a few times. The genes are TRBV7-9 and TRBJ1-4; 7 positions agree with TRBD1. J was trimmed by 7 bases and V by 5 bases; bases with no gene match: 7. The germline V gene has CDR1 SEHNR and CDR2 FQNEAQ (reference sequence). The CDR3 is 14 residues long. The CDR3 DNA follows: TGTGCCAGCAGCCTGAGACAGGGTTCTGAAAAACTGTTTTTT. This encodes CASSLRQGSEKLFF.

For the CDR3, the DNA is TGTGCCAGTAGTATAGTGCGAACGCCATATGGCTACACCTTC. This codes for CASSIVRTPYGYTF. J is TRBJ1-2 and V is TRBV19; D is uncertain. CDR1 is LNHDA and CDR2 is SQIVND in the germline V gene (reference sequence). The CDR3 is made up of 14 amino acids. Trimming removed 1 base at V and 5 bases at J, with 11 bases between.

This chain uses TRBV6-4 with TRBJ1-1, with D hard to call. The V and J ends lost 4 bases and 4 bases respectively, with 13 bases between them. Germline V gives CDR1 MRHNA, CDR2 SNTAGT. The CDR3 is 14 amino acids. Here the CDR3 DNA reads TGTGCCAGCAGTGTCGGGGTTGGAGGCACTGAAGCTTTCTTT. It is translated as CASSVGVGGTEAFF.

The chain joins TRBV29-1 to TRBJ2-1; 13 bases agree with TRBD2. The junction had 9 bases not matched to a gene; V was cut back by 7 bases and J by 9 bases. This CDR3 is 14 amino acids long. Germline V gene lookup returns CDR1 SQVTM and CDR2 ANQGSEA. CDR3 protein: CSGELAGGPGEQFF. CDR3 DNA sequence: TGCAGCGGGGAACTAGCGGGAGGGCCGGGTGAGCAGTTCTTC.

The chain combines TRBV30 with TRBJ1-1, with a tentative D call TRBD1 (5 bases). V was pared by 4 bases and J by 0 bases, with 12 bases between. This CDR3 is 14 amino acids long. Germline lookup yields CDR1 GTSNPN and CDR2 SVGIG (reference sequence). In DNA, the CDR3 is TGTGCCTGGAAAAGGGCAGGGATGAACACTGAAGCTTTCTTT. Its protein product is CAWKRAGMNTEAFF.

CDR3 coding DNA: TGTGCCAGCAGTTTAGGGGGGGCGGCTAATGAAAAACTGTTTTTT. Translating it yields CASSLGGAANEKLFF. V usage is TRBV28 and J usage is TRBJ1-4; D is possibly TRBD1 (6 bases). V lost 2 bases and J 3 bases, leaving 10 bases between the germline ends. Germline-derived CDR1 and CDR2 are MDHEN and SYDVKM. The CDR3 contains 15 residues.

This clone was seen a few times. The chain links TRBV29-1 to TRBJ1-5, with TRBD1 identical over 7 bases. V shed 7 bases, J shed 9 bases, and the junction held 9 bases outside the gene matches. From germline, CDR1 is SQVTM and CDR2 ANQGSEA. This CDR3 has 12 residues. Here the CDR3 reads CSAGTEPGPQHF. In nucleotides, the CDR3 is TGCAGCGCCGGGACAGAGCCAGGGCCCCAGCATTTT.

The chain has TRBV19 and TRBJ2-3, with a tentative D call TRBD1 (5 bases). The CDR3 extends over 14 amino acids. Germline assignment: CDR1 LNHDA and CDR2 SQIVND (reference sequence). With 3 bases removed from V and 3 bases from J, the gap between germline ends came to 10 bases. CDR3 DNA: TGTGCCAGTAGTATTTTCCAGGGAACAGATACGCAGTATTTT. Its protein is CASSIFQGTDTQYF.

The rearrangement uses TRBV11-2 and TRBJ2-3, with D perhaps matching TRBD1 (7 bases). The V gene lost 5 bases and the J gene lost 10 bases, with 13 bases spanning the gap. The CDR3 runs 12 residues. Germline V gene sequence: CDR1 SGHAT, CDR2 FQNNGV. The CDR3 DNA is TGTGCCAGCAGCCCCCAGGGGGGTGCGCAGTATTTT. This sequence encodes CASSPQGGAQYF.

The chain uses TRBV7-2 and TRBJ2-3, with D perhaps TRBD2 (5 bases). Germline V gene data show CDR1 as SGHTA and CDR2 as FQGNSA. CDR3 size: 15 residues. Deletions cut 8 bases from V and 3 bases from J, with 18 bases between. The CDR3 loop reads CASWPSIRGTDTQYF. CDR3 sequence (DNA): TGTGCCAGCTGGCCCTCCATTCGGGGAACAGATACGCAGTATTTT.

In DNA form, the CDR3 reads TGTGCCAGCAGCGCGCAGGGGCTTGGGAACACTGAAGCTTTCTTT. The encoded protein is CASSAQGLGNTEAFF. This chain links TRBV2 with TRBJ1-1, with TRBD1 as a possible D gene (6 bases). V gave up 6 bases and J gave up 1 base, with 15 bases separating them. Germline values: CDR1 SNHLY, CDR2 FYNNEI. This CDR3 is built from 15 residues. Filled out from reference TRBV2 and TRBJ1-1, the complete variable domain reads EPEVTQTPSHQVTQMGQEVILRCVPISNHLYFYWYRQILGQKVEFLVSFYNNEISEKSEIFDDQFSVERPDGSNFTLKIRSTKLEDSAMYFCASSAQGLGNTEAFFGQGTRLTVV.